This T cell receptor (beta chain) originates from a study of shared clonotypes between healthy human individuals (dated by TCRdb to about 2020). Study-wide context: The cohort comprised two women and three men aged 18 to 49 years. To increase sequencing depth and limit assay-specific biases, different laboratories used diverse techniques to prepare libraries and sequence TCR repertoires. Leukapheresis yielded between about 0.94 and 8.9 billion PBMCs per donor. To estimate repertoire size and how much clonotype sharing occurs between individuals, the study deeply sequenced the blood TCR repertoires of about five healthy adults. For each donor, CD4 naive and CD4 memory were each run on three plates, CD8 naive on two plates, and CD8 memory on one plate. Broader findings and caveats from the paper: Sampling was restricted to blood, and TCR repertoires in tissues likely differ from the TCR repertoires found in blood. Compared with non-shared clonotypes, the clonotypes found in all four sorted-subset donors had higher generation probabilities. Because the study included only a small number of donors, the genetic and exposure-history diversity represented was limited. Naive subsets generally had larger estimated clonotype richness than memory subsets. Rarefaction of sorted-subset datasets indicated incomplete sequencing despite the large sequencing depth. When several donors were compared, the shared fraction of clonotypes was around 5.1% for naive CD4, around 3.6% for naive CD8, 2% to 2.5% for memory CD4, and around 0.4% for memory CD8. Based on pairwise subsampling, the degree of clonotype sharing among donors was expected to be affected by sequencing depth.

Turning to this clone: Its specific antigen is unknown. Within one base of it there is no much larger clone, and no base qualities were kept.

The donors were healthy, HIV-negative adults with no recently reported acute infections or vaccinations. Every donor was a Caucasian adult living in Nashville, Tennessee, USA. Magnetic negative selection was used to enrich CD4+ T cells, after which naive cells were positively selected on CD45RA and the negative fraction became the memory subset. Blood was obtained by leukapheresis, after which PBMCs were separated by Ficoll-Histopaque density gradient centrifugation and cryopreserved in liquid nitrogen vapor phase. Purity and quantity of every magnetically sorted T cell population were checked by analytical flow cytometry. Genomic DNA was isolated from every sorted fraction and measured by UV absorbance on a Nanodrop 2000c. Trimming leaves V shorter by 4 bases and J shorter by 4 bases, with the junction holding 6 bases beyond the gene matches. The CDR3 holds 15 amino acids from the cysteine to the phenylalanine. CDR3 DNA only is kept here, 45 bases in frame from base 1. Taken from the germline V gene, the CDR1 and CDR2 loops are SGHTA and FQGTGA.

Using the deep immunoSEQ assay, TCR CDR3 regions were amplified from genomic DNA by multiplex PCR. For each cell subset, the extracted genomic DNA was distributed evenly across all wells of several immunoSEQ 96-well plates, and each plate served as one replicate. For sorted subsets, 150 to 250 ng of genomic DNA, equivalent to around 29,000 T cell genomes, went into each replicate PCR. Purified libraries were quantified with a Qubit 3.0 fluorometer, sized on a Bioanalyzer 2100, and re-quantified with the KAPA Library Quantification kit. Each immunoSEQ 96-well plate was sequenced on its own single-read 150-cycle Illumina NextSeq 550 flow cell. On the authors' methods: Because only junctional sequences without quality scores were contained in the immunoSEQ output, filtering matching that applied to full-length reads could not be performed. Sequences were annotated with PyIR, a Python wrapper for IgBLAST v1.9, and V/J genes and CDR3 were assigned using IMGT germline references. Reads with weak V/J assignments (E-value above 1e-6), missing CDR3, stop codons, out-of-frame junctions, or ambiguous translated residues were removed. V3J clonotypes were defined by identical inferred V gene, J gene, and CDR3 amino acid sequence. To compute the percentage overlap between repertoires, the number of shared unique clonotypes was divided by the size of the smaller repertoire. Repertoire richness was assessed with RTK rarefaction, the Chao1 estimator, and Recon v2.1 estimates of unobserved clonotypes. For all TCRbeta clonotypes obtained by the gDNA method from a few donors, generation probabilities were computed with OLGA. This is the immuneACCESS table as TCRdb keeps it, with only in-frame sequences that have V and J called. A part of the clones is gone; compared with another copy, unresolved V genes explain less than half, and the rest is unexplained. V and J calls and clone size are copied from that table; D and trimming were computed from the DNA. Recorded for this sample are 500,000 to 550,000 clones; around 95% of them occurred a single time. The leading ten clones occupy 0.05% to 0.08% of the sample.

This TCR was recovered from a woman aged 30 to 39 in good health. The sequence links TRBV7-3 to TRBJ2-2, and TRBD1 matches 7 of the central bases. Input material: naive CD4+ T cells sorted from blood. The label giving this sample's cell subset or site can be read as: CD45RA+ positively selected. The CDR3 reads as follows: CASSYGQDPTGELFF. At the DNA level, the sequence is TGTGCCAGCAGCTACGGACAGGACCCCACCGGGGAGCTGTTTTTT.